This paragraph covers one TCR beta chain sequence. The antigen is unknown. The data stem from a study of beta chain features in type 1 diabetes. Points from the study as a whole: Significant though moderate, a shortening of TCRB CDR3s appeared in all four CD4+ subsets of Type 1 diabetes patients.

On average, the one heparinised blood draw given by each donor was around 110 mL. The purity of all sorted populations exceeded 95%. V lost 4 bases to trimming and J lost 6 bases, with 11 bases between them. Germline-derived CDR1 and CDR2 are SGHRS and YFSETQ. The CDR3 spans 13 residues. Investigators reverse transcribed all isolated RNA, so they sequenced expressed TCRB transcripts. Here immunoSEQ multiplex PCR was the method, and the copy in TCRdb shows in-frame clones only, minus some. The table includes roughly 500,000 clones, approximately 30% detected once. The sequence came from a man aged 18-30 years in good health. Sequenced material: naive CD4+ T cells from blood. This chain connects TRBV5-1 to TRBJ2-1, with D possibly TRBD1 on 7 matching bases. CDR3 amino acids: CASSTQGGNEQFF. The CDR3 DNA reads as TGCGCCAGCAGCACGCAGGGGGGCAATGAGCAGTTCTTC.